This TCR beta chain derives from a study of T cell repertoires in cytomegalovirus infection. General observations from the study: Totalled public TCR beta family frequency picked out people who carried CMV plus the relevant HLA.

CDR1 is DFQATT, CDR2 SNEGSKA, per germline (reference sequence). The CDR3 totals 16 residues. V lost 1 base and J lost 2, with 17 bases in between. TCRdb reprocessed the reads via MiXCR and lists one record per CDR3 protein. The sample holds about 110,000 distinct CDR3 sequences; under 35% are singletons and the top ten take roughly 40%. In this sample, this clonotype turned up a few times. As yet, its antigen is unknown. This receptor was taken from a human donor in good health (CMV status not recorded). Some clones in this sample may be carry-over from other donors' samples. The sequencing used CD8+ T cells from cultured PBMCs, collected from culture after CMV antigen stimulation. V gene TRBV20-1 combines with J gene TRBJ2-5; possibly TRBD1 or TRBD2 for D (5 bases each). CDR3 residues: CSARVIPMGEQETQYF. CDR3 coding DNA: TGCAGTGCTAGAGTAATTCCGATGGGGGAGCAAGAGACCCAGTACTTC.